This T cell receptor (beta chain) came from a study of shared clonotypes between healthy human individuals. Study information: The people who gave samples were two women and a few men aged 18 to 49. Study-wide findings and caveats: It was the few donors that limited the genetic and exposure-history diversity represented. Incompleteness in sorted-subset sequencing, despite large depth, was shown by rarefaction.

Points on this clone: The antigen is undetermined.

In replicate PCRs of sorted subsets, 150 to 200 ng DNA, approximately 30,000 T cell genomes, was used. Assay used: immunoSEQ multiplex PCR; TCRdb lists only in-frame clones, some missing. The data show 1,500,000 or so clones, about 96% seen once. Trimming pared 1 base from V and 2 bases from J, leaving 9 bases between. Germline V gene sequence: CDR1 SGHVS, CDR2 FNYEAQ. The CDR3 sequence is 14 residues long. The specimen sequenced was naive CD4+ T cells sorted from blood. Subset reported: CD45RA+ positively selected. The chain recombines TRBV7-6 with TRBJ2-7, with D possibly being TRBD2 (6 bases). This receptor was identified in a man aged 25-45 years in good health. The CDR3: CASSLVGGTYEQYF. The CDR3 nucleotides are TGTGCCAGCAGCTTAGTCGGGGGAACCTACGAGCAGTACTTC.